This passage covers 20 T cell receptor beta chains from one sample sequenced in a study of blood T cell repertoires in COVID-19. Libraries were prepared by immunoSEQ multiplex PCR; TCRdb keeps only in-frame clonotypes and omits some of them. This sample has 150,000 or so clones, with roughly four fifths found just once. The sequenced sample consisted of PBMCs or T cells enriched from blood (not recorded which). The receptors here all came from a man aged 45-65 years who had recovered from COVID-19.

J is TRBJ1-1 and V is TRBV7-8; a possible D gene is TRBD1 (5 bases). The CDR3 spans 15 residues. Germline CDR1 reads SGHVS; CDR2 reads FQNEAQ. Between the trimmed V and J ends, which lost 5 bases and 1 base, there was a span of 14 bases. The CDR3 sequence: CASSATGLGNTEAFF. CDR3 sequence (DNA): TGTGCCAGCAGCGCCACGGGACTCGGGAACACTGAAGCTTTCTTT.

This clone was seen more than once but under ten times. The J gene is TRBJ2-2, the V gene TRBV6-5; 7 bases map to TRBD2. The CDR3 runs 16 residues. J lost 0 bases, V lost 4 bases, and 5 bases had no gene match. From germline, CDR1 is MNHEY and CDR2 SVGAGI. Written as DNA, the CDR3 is TGTGCCAGCAGTTTAGTCGCGGGGGCGAACACCGGGGAGCTGTTTTTT. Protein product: CASSLVAGANTGELFF.

The DNA for the CDR3 is TGCGCCAGCAGCTTGCCGGGGGGCTATGGCTACACCTTC. Protein: CASSLPGGYGYTF. The chain employs TRBV5-1 and TRBJ1-2; maybe TRBD1 (5 bases). V was trimmed by 1 base and J by 4 bases, leaving 8 bases between them. Germline V gene lookup returns CDR1 SGHRS and CDR2 YFSETQ. CDR3 length equals 13 residues.

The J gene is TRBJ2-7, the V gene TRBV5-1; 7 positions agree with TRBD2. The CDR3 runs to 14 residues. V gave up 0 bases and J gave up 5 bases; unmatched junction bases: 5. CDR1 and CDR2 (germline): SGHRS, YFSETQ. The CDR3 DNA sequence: TGCGCCAGCAGCTTGGGGGGAGGGGCGCACGAGCAGTACTTC. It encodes CASSLGGGAHEQYF. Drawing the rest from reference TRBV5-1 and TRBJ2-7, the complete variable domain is KAGVTQTPRYLIKTRGQQVTLSCSPISGHRSVSWYQQTPGQGLQFLFEYFSETQRNKGNFPGRFSGRQFSNSRSEMNVSTLELGDSALYLCASSLGGGAHEQYFGPGTRLTVT.

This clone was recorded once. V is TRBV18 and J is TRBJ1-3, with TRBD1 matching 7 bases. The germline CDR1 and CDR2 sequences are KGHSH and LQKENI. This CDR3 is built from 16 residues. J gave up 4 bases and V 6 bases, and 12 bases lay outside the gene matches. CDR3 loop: CASSPYMGTEGNTIYF. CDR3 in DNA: TGTGCCAGCTCCCCTTACATGGGGACAGAGGGAAACACCATATATTTT. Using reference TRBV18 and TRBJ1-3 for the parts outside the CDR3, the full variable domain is NAGVMQNPRHLVRRRGQEARLRCSPMKGHSHVYWYRQLPEEGLKFMVYLQKENIIDESGMPKERFSAEFPKEGPSILRIQQVVRGDSAAYFCASSPYMGTEGNTIYFGEGSWLTVV.

CDR3 DNA: TGTGCCAGCAGCTTCGCCCGAACAGGGCGGGGGGAGACCCAGTACTTC. This gives the protein CASSFARTGRGETQYF. The rearrangement uses TRBV7-9 and TRBJ2-5, with D possibly matching TRBD2 (7 bases). Germline CDR1 SEHNR, CDR2 FQNEAQ (reference sequence). The CDR3 runs 16 residues. Trimming stripped 3 bases from V and 5 bases from J, with 19 bases between.

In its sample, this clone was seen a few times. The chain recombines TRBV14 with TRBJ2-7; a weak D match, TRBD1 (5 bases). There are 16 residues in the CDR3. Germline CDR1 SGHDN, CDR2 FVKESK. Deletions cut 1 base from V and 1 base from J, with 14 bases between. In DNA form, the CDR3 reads TGTGCCAGCAGCCAAGCTTCAGGGTTTAGTTCCTACGAGCAGTACTTC. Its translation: CASSQASGFSSYEQYF.

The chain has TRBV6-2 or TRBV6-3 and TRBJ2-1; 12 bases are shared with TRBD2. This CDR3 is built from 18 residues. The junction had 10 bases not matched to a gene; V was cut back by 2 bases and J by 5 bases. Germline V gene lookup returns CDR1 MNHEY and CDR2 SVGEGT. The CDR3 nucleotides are TGTGCCAGCAGTTACCGACATCGGGCTAGCGGGGGGGACAATGAGCAGTTCTTC. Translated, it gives CASSYRHRASGGDNEQFF.

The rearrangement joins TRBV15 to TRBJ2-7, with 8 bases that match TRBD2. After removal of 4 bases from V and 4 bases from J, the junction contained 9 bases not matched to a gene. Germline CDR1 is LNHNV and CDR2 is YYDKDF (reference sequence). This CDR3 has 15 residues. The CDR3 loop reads CATSTRVAGPYEQYF. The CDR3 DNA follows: TGTGCCACCAGCACCAGAGTAGCGGGGCCTTACGAGCAGTACTTC.

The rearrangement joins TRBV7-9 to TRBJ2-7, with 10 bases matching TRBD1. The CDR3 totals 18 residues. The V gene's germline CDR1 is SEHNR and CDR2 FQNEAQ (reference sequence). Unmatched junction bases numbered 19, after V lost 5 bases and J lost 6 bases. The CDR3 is CASSPGPGQGPNEAEQYF. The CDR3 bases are TGTGCCAGCAGCCCGGGACCGGGACAGGGGCCTAACGAGGCCGAGCAGTACTTC.

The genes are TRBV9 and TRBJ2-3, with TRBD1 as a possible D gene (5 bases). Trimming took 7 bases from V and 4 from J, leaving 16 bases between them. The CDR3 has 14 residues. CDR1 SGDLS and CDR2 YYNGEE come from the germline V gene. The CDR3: CASSKGPDADTQYF. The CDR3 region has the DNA TGTGCCAGCTCCAAGGGGCCCGACGCAGATACGCAGTATTTT.

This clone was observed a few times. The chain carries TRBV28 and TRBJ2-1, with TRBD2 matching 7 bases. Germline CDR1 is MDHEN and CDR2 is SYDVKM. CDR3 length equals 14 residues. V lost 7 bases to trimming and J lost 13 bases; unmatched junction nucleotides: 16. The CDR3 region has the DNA TGTGCCAGCAAGAAAGGACTAGACATTTTATTACAGTTCTTC. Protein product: CASKKGLDILLQFF. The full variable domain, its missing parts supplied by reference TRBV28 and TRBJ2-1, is DVKVTQSSRYLVKRTGEKVFLECVQDMDHENMFWYRQDPGLGLRLIYFSYDVKMKEKGDIPEGYSVSREKKERFSLILESASTNQTSMYLCASKKGLDILLQFFGPGTRLTVL.

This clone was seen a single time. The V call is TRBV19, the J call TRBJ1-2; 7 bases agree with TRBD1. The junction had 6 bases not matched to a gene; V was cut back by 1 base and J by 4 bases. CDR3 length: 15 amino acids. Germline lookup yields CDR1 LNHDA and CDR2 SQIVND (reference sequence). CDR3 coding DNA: TGTGCCAGTAGTATAGCTTCGGGACAGCCCTATGGCTACACCTTC. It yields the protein CASSIASGQPYGYTF.

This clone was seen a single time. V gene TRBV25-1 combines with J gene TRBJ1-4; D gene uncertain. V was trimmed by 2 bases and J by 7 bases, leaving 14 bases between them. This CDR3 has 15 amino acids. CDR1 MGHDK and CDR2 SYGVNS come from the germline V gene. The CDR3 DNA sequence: TGTGCCAGCAGTGAAAGGCGAGGTTTGGGTGAAAAACTGTTTTTT. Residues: CASSERRGLGEKLFF.

The CDR3 DNA reads TGCGCCAGCAGCTTGGAGGCAGGCTATAGCAATCAGCCCCAGCATTTT. Residues: CASSLEAGYSNQPQHF. The chain employs TRBV5-1 and TRBJ1-5; the D is unclear. In germline, CDR1 is SGHRS, CDR2 YFSETQ. CDR3 length equals 16 residues. V lost 0 bases, J lost 0 bases, and 10 bases lay in between.

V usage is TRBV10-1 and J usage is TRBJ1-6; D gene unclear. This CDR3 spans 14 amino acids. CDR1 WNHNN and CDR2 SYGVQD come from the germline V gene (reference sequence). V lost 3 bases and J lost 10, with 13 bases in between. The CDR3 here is CASSEYPAGSPLHF. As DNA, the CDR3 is TGCGCCAGCAGTGAATATCCGGCGGGCTCACCCCTCCACTTT.

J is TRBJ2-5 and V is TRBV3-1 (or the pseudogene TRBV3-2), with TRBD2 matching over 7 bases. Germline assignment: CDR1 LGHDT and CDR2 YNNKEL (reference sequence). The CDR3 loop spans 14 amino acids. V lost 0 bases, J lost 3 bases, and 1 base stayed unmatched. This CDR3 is CASSQDGTKETQYF. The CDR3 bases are TGTGCCAGCAGCCAAGATGGGACTAAAGAGACCCAGTACTTC.

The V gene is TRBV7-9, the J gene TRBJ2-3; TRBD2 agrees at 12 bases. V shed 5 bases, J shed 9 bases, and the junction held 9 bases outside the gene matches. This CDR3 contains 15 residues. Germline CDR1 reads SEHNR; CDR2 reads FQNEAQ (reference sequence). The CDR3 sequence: CASSQRLAGEGTQYF. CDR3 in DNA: TGTGCCAGCAGCCAGCGACTAGCGGGGGAAGGCACGCAGTATTTT.

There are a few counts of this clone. CDR3 nucleotides: TGTGCCAGCAGTTCACCGGGGGGCTCCTACGAGCAGTACTTC. Its translation: CASSSPGGSYEQYF. This rearrangement joins TRBV28 to TRBJ2-7; TRBD2 matches at 7 bases. The CDR3 covers 14 residues. V lost 4 bases to trimming and J lost 0 bases; unmatched junction nucleotides: 3. Germline assignment: CDR1 MDHEN and CDR2 SYDVKM.

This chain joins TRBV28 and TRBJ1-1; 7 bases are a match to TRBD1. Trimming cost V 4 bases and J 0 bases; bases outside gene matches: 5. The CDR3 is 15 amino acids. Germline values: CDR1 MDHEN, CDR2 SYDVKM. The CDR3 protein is CASSSLTGLNTEAFF. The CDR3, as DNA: TGTGCCAGCAGTTCCCTGACAGGGTTGAACACTGAAGCTTTCTTT.